This TCR beta chain was observed in a study of blood T cell repertoires in COVID-19. Background on the study: T cells, B-cell-depleted T cells, or PBMCs provided the cDNA or gDNA that served as material.

The V and J ends lost 11 bases and 10 bases, in that order; junction bases with no gene match: 11. This CDR3 comprises 13 residues. Recruitment covered about two dozen US areas and drew participants whose ages spanned roughly 18 to 100 years. The study assigned cohorts using participant-reported clinical history. Cohort 3 donors were reported recovered after two negative PCRs, clearance, or symptom resolution. Sequencing used immunoSEQ multiplex PCR; TCRdb keeps in-frame clones, though not all of them. This sample has around 240,000 clones, with 80% to 90% found just once. The specimen was PBMCs or T cells enriched from blood (not recorded which). This TCR derives from a woman between 45 and 65 years old who had recovered from COVID-19. The chain combines TRBV12-3 or TRBV12-4 with TRBJ2-1, with 10 bases identical to TRBD2. Here the CDR3 DNA reads TGTGCCCTGCGCGCTAGCGGGAGCGTAGAGCAGTTCTTC. Protein: CALRASGSVEQFF.